What follows describes a single T cell receptor (beta chain). The CDR3 sequence is 19 residues long. The data originate from a study of cytomegalovirus exposure and HLA in healthy donors. A multiplex PCR was run with 60 Vbeta primers and 13 Jbeta primers. Libraries were prepared by immunoSEQ multiplex PCR; TCRdb keeps only in-frame clonotypes and omits some of them. The sample holds around 220,000 clones, roughly 70% seen once. This TCR came from a woman under 40 in good health and CMV-seronegative. V usage is TRBV21-1 and J usage is TRBJ1-5; TRBD1, the table's D call, was not compared with the DNA. TRBV21-1 is labeled a pseudogene. Sequenced: PBMCs. CDR3 DNA sequence: TGTGCCAGCAGCACCTGGGACAGGGGGCGCACCTTGGGCAATCAGCCCCAGCATTTT. Translation gives CASSTWDRGRTLGNQPQHF.